One and the same sample provided the 5 T cell receptor beta chains below, sequenced in a study of regulatory T cells in long-lasting Graves disease. Time point of the sample: persistent/refractory GD, antithyroid drugs over 5 years with positive TRAb. From PBMCs, RNA was extracted and then used to make the TCR library. Both iRepertoire HTBI primers and Arm-PCR of CDR3 regions were used to build the TCR beta libraries. From the multiplex PCR reads, TCRdb called clonotypes with MiXCR, one entry per CDR3 protein. The table lists around 510,000 distinct CDR3 sequences, around 20% of them singletons. The source material was peripheral blood mononuclear cells (PBMCs), sampled when the disease was refractory, from a patient treated with antithyroid drugs. Receptors were obtained from a female donor with Graves disease.

The chain's CDR3 is CSAADYERRGYGANVLTF. Written as DNA, the CDR3 is TGCAGTGCCGCGGATTATGAACGAAGGGGATATGGGGCCAACGTCCTGACTTTC. V usage is TRBV20-1 and J usage is TRBJ2-6; D is perhaps TRBD1 (5 bases). Germline lookup yields CDR1 DFQATT and CDR2 SNEGSKA (reference sequence). The germline V and J ends were trimmed by 6 bases and 3 bases, with 24 bases remaining between them. The length of the CDR3 is 18 residues.

About this clonotype: A junction boundary mismatches the germline segment, possibly from a read error. This sequence joins TRBV28 and TRBJ2-1, with unresolved D. Germline values: CDR1 MDHEN, CDR2 SYDVKM. The CDR3 runs to 17 residues. CDR3 bases: TGTGCCAGCAGTTTATCGGGCCGAACGGTCTCCCACAATGAGCAGTTCTTC. Encoded protein: CASSLSGRTVSHNEQFF.

This clonotype was observed at least ten times. This chain joins TRBV7-9 and TRBJ2-7; no definite D call. Trimming pared 1 base from V and 2 bases from J, leaving 6 bases between. The CDR3 extends over 13 amino acids. CDR1 and CDR2 from the germline V gene are SEHNR and FQNEAQ (reference sequence). CDR3 region: CASSLGFPYEQYF. CDR3 in DNA: TGTGCCAGCAGCTTAGGATTCCCCTACGAGCAGTACTTC. Together with reference TRBV7-9 and TRBJ2-7, the CDR3 gives the full variable domain: DTGVSQNPRHKITKRGQNVTFRCDPISEHNRLYWYRQTLGQGPEFLTYFQNEAQLEKSRLLSDRFSAERPKGSFSTLEIQRTEQGDSAMYLCASSLGFPYEQYFGPGTRLTVT.

V usage is TRBV20-1 and J usage is TRBJ2-7, with TRBD2 as a possible D gene (6 bases). The CDR3 is 12 residues long. In germline, CDR1 is DFQATT, CDR2 SNEGSKA (reference sequence). V lost 3 bases, J lost 6 bases, and 12 bases lay in between. The CDR3 loop is CSARWDFSEQYF. CDR3 DNA: TGCAGTGCTAGGTGGGACTTCTCCGAGCAGTACTTC.

This clonotype has at least ten counts. V gene TRBV12-3 or TRBV12-4 combines with J gene TRBJ1-2; unclear D gene. The CDR3 totals 12 residues. The ends were cut back, 6 bases at V and 4 bases at J, with 9 bases in the middle. Here the CDR3 DNA reads TGTGCCAGCAGCCCTGAACCCTATGGCTACACCTTC. It encodes CASSPEPYGYTF.